This T cell receptor beta chain stems from a study of blood T cell repertoires in COVID-19. Across the whole study: The United States, Italy and Spain were the sources of the acute and convalescent COVID-19 samples. The cDNA or gDNA used as material had been derived from T cells, B-cell-depleted T cells, or PBMCs.

How the authors handled the data: For nucleated cells, counts were estimated from reference gene primer amplification. Method: immunoSEQ multiplex PCR; TCRdb's copy keeps in-frame clones and lacks some. V and J calls and clone size are given by that table; D and trimming were obtained from the DNA. This sample yields around 60,000 clones, of which just over 85% are seen a single time; 1% to 1.5% belongs to the top ten. Germline lookup yields CDR1 LNHDA and CDR2 SQIVND (reference sequence). The V end lost 10 bases, the J end lost 0 bases, and 10 bases lay between the germline ends. This CDR3 has 13 amino acids.

This sequence was found in a woman older than 75 with acute or convalescent COVID-19. Material for sequencing was peripheral blood. This chain uses TRBV19 with TRBJ1-3; tentative D call: TRBD1 (6 bases). CDR3 loop: CATADSSGNTIYF. CDR3 coding DNA: TGTGCCACCGCGGACAGCTCTGGAAACACCATATATTTT.